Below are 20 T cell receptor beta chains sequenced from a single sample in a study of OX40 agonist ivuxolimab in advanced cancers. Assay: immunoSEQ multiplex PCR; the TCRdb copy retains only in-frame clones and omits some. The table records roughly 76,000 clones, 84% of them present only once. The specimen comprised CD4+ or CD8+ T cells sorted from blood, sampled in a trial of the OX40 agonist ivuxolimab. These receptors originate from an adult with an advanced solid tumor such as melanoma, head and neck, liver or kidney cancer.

Here the CDR3 DNA reads TGTGCCAGAAGCTCGGACCGGGGGAAGCCCCAGCATTTT. It codes for CARSSDRGKPQHF. The rearrangement uses TRBV5-3 and TRBJ1-5, with TRBD1 as a possible D gene (5 bases). TRBV5-3 is designated an ORF whose function remains uncertain. Trimming stripped 3 bases from V and 8 bases from J, with 12 bases between. The CDR3 length is 13 residues.

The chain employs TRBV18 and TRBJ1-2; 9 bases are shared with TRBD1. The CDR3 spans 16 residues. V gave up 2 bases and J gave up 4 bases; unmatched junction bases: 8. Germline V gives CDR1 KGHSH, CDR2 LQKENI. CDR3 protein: CASSPTSGQGRYGYTF. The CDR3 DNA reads TGTGCCAGCTCACCAACCTCGGGACAGGGTCGCTATGGCTACACCTTC.

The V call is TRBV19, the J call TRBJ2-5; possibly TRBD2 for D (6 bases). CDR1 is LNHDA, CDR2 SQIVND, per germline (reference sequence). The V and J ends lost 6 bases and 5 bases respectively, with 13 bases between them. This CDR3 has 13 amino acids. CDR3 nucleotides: TGTGCCAGTAGAGGGACGGGAGCTGAGACCCAGTACTTC. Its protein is CASRGTGAETQYF.

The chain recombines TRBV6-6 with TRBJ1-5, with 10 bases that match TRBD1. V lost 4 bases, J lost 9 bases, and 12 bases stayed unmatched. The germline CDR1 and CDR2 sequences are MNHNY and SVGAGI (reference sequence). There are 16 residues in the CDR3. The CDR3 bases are TGTGCCAGCAGTTCCCTTGACATAGGGACAGGGGCGCCCCAGCATTTT. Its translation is CASSSLDIGTGAPQHF.

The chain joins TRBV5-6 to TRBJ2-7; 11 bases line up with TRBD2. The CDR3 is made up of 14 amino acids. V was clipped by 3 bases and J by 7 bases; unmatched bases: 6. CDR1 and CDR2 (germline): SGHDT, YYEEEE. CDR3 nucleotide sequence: TGTGCCAGCAGCTCCCTACCTAGCGGGGGGGAGCAGTACTTC. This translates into CASSSLPSGGEQYF.

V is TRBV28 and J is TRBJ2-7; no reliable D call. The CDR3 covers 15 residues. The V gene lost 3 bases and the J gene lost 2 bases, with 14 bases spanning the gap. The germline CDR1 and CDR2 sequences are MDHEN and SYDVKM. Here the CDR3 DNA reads TGTGCCAGCAGTTTTGGTGGGGTCGGCCCCTACGAGCAGTACTTC. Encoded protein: CASSFGGVGPYEQYF. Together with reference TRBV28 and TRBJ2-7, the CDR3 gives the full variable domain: DVKVTQSSRYLVKRTGEKVFLECVQDMDHENMFWYRQDPGLGLRLIYFSYDVKMKEKGDIPEGYSVSREKKERFSLILESASTNQTSMYLCASSFGGVGPYEQYFGPGTRLTVT.

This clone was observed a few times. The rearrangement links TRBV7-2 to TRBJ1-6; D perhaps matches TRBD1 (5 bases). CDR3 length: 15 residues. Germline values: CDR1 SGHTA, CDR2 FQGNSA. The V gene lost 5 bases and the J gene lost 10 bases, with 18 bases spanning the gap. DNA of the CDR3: TGTGCCAGCAGCCGATCCGGGGGGGTAGAGTCACCCCTCCACTTT. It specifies CASSRSGGVESPLHF.

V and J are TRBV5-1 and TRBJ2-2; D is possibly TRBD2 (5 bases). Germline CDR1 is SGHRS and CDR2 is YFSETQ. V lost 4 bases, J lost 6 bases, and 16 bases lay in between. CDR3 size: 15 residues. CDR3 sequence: CASSPGPREAGELFF. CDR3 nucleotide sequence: TGCGCCAGCAGCCCCGGCCCCCGGGAAGCCGGGGAGCTGTTTTTT. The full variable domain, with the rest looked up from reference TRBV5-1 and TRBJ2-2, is KAGVTQTPRYLIKTRGQQVTLSCSPISGHRSVSWYQQTPGQGLQFLFEYFSETQRNKGNFPGRFSGRQFSNSRSEMNVSTLELGDSALYLCASSPGPREAGELFFGEGSRLTVL.

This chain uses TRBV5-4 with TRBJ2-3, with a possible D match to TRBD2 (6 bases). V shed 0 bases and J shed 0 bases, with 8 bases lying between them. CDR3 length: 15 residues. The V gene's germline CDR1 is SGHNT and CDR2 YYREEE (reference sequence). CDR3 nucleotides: TGTGCCAGCAGCTTGGGAGGGACTAGCACAGATACGCAGTATTTT. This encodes CASSLGGTSTDTQYF.

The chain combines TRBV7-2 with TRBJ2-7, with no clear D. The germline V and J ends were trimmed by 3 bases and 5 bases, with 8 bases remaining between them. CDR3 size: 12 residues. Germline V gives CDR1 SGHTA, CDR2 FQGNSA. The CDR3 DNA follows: TGTGCCAGCAGCTTTTCCCATGACGAGCAGTACTTC. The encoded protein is CASSFSHDEQYF.

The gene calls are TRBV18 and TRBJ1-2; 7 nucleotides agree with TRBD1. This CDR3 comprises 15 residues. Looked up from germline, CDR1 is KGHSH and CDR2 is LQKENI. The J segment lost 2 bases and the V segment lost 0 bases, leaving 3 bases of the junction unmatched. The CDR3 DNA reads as TGTGCCAGCTCACCACCCGGGACAGACAACTATGGCTACACCTTC. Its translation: CASSPPGTDNYGYTF.

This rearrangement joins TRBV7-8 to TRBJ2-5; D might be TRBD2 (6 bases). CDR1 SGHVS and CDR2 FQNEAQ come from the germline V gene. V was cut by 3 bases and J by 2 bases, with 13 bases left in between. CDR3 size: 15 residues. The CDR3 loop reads CASSFLQDYQETQYF. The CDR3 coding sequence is TGTGCCAGCAGCTTCCTTCAGGACTATCAAGAGACCCAGTACTTC.

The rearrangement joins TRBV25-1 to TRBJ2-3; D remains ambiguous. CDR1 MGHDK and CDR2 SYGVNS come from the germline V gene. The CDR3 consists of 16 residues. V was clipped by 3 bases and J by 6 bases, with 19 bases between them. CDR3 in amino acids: CASSETPSQRRDTQYF. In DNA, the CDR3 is TGTGCCAGCAGTGAGACCCCGAGTCAACGGCGGGATACGCAGTATTTT. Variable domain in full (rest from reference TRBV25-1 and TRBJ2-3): EADIYQTPRYLVIGTGKKITLECSQTMGHDKMYWYQQDPGMELHLIHYSYGVNSTEKGDLSSESTVSRIRTEHFPLTLESARPSHTSQYLCASSETPSQRRDTQYFGPGTRLTVL.

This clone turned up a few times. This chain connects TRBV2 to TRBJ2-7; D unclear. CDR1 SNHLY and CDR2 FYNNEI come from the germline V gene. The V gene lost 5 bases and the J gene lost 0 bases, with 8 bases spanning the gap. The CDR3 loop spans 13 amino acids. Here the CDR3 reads CASSTALSYEQYF. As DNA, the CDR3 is TGTGCCAGCAGTACAGCCCTCTCCTACGAGCAGTACTTC.

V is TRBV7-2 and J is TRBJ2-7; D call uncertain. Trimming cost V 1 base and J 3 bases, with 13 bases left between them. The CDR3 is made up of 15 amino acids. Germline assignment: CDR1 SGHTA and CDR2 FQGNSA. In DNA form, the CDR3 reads TGTGCCAGCAGCTTAGTAGGGCGGAACCACTACGAGCAGTACTTC. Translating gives CASSLVGRNHYEQYF.

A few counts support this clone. CDR3 amino acids: CASTSGAQAFF. CDR3 sequence (DNA): TGTGCCAGCACCTCCGGGGCCCAAGCTTTCTTT. The gene calls are TRBV5-4 and TRBJ1-1, with D perhaps TRBD1 (5 bases). The CDR3 is made up of 11 amino acids. Germline V gene lookup returns CDR1 SGHNT and CDR2 YYREEE (reference sequence). V dropped 6 bases and J dropped 9 bases, with 12 bases sitting between them.

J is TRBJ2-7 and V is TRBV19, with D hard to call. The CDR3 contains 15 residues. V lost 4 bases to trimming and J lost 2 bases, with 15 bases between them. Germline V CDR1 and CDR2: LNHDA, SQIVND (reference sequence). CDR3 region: CASSSKASGTYEQYF. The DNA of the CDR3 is TGTGCCAGTAGTAGCAAGGCCTCCGGAACCTACGAGCAGTACTTC.

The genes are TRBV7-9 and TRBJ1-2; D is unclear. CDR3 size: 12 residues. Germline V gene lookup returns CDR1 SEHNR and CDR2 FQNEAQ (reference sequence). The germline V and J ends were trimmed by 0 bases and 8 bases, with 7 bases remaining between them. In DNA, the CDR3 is TGTGCCAGCAGCTTAGCCCAAGGAGGCTACACCTTC. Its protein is CASSLAQGGYTF.

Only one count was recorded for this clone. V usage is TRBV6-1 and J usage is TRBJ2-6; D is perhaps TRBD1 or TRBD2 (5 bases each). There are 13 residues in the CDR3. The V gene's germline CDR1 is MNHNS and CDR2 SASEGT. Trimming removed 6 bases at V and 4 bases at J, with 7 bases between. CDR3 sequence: CASRGVGANVLTF. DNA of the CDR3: TGTGCCAGCAGGGGGGTCGGGGCCAACGTCCTGACTTTC.

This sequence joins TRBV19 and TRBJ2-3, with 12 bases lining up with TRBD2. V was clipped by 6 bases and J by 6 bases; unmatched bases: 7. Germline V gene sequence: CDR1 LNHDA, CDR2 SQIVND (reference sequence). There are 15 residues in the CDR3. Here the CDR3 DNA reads TGTGCCAGTAGCCGGTCTAGCGGGAGGGCGGATACGCAGTATTTT. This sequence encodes CASSRSSGRADTQYF.